This T cell receptor (beta chain) was captured by sequencing in a study of blood T cell repertoires in COVID-19. CDR3 length: 13 amino acids. V was cut by 5 bases and J by 8 bases, with 12 bases left in between. Germline CDR1 is SEHNR and CDR2 is FQNEAQ (reference sequence). Repertoires were generated with immunoSEQ multiplex PCR, while TCRdb's copy carries only in-frame clones and drops some. The repertoire consists of about 240,000 clones, with approximately 90% occurring once and the leading ten covering roughly 7.8%. The chain carries TRBV7-9 and TRBJ1-4; TRBD1 is a possible D gene (5 bases). What was sequenced was peripheral blood. The sequence was obtained from a man aged 55-75 years who had recovered from COVID-19. As DNA, the CDR3 is TGTGCCAGCAGCGAACACAGGACGGAAAAACTGTTTTTT. Translating it yields CASSEHRTEKLFF.